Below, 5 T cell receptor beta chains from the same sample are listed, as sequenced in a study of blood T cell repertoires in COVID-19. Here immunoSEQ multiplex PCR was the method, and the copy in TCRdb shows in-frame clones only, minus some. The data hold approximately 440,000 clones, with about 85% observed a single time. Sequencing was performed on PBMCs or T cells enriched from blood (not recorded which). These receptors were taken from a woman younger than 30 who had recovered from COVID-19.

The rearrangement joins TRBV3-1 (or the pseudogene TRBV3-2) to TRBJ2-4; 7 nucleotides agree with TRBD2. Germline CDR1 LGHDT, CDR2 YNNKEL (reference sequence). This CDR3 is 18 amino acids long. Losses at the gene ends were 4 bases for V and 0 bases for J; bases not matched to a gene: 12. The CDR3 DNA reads TGTGCCAGCAGCCCGGGGTACGCGGGGGTGCTAGCCAAAAACATTCAGTACTTC. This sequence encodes CASSPGYAGVLAKNIQYF.

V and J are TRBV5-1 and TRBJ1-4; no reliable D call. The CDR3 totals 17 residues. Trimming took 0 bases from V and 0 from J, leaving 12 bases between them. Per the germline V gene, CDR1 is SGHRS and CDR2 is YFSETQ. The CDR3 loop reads CASSLGIQTTTNEKLFF. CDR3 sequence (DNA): TGCGCCAGCAGCTTGGGTATACAGACTACAACTAATGAAAAACTGTTTTTT.

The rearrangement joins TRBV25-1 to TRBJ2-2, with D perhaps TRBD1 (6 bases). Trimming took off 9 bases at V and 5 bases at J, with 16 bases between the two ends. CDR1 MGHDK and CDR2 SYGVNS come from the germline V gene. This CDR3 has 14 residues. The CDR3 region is CASNPQGGTGELFF. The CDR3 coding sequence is TGTGCCAGTAACCCACAGGGTGGGACCGGGGAGCTGTTTTTT.

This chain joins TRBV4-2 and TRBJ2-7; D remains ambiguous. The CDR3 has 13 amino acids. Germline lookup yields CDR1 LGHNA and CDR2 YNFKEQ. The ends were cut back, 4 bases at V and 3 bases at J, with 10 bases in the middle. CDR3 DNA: TGTGCCAGCAGCCCCGGCGGAAGCTACGAGCAGTACTTC. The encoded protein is CASSPGGSYEQYF.

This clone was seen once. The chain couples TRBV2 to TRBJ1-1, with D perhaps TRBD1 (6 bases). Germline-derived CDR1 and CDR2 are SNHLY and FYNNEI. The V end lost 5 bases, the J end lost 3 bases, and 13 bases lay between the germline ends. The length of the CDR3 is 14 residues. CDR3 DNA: TGTGCCAGCAGTCGCTACAGGGTGGACACTGAAGCTTTCTTT. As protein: CASSRYRVDTEAFF.